This T cell receptor beta chain was recovered during a study of T-cell reconstitution after alpha-beta-depleted transplantation in children. This clonotype was recorded a few times. During its preparation, the TCRbeta library received unique molecular identifiers. Via MiXCR, TCRdb re-called the PCR reads, giving one row per CDR3 protein. The table records 580,000 or so distinct CDR3 sequences, 23% of them present only once. Source: PBMCs, mostly from graft donor cells, taken 360 days after TCRalphabeta/CD19-depleted stem cell transplant. The clonotype was recovered from a boy under three years old who had a stem cell transplant for acute myeloid leukemia, so the T cells may come from the graft donor.

The CDR3 protein is CSARDGKIGDTQYF. CDR3 DNA sequence: TGCAGTGCTAGAGATGGGAAGATAGGGGATACGCAGTATTTT. The J gene is TRBJ2-3, the V gene TRBV20-1; D unclear. Trimming shortened V by 0 bases and J by 6 bases, and 13 bases separated the two germline ends. CDR1 is DFQATT and CDR2 is SNEGSKA in the germline V gene (reference sequence). The CDR3 has 14 amino acids.